The text below deals with one T cell receptor (beta chain). The data derive from a study of control samples from healthy donors and cancer patients. CDR1 SEHNR and CDR2 FQNEAQ come from the germline V gene (reference sequence). V trimming: 1 base; J trimming: 2 bases; junction bases outside the gene matches: 2. This CDR3 has 17 residues. Using immunoSEQ multiplex PCR, the repertoire was profiled, and TCRdb retains in-frame clones only, with some absent. This repertoire shows 130,000 or so clones, about 88% found once; its top ten account for roughly 3.4%. Sequencing used blood. The rearrangement links TRBV7-9 to TRBJ2-3; 14 bases are shared with TRBD2. The receptor comes from a man aged 50-59 years in good health. CDR3 nucleotides: TGTGCCAGCAGCTTAGGACTAGCGGGGGGGTACACAGATACGCAGTATTTT. It encodes CASSLGLAGGYTDTQYF.